These T cell receptor beta chains were read from a single sample in a study of blood T cells in healthy people across ages. TCRdb passed the 5' RACE reads through MiXCR, listing each CDR3 protein once. In the table there are around 1,000,000 distinct CDR3 sequences, 20% to 25% of which are singletons. These data were also filed under a second study, of T cells of mothers and their children.

The sample taken for sequencing was blood. Receptors originate from a girl aged 2-15 years in good health. CDR3s include the opening cysteine and the closing phenylalanine or tryptophan. Fields, in order: clone size, CDR3 length, D gene, V gene, J gene, CDR3 protein, CDR3 DNA. The D gene is left open where the match is weak. The listing skips clone size in some rows; elsewhere it reads once, few, many or a size class.

.	11	.	TRBV12-3/TRBV12-4	TRBJ1-1	CASSFTGQAFF	TGTGCCAGCAGTTTCACAGGGCAAGCTTTCTTT
few	15	.	TRBV4-1	TRBJ2-1	CASSQDHIIGNEQFF	TGCGCCAGCAGCCAAGATCACATTATCGGAAATGAGCAGTTCTTC
few	14	TRBD1	TRBV28	TRBJ1-2	CASISLGQGGGYTF	TGTGCCAGCATCTCCCTAGGACAGGGCGGCGGCTACACCTTC
few	15	.	TRBV3-1	TRBJ2-5	CASIRGGTARETQYF	TGTGCTTCGATAAGGGGGGGAACAGCTCGGGAGACCCAGTACTTC
.	14	TRBD1	TRBV10-3	TRBJ1-2	CAIRDGQGGYGYTF	TGTGCCATCAGAGACGGACAGGGAGGCTATGGCTACACCTTC
few	11	.	TRBV20-1	TRBJ2-4	CSARDKTEQYF	TGCAGTGCTAGAGATAAGACAGAACAGTACTTC
.	13	.	TRBV25-1	TRBJ1-1	CASEGHLNTEAFF	TGTGCCAGCGAGGGACACCTGAACACTGAGGCTTTCTTT
few	14	.	TRBV4-2	TRBJ1-1	CASSQGRVNTEAFF	TGTGCCAGCAGCCAAGGGCGGGTGAACACTGAAGCTTTCTTT
few	14	.	TRBV20-1	TRBJ1-2	CSARDARGGGGYTF	TGCAGTGCTAGAGATGCCCGTGGGGGTGGGGGCTACACCTTC
.	15	.	TRBV9	TRBJ2-7	CASSVAGTTTYEQYF	TGTGCCAGCAGCGTAGCAGGGACGACAACCTACGAGCAGTACTTC
.	13	.	TRBV20-1	TRBJ2-3	CSAKDTSTDTQYF	TGCAGTGCTAAAGACACTAGCACAGATACGCAGTATTTT
few	12	.	TRBV19	TRBJ2-1	CASRDFSGKQFF	TGTGCCAGTCGCGACTTTAGCGGCAAGCAGTTCTTC
once	16	.	TRBV11-2	TRBJ2-7	CASSPLGRVNTYEQYF	TGTGCCAGCAGCCCCCTAGGGCGTGTAAACACCTACGAGCAGTACTTC
.	18	TRBD1	TRBV7-7	TRBJ2-4	CASSLQTAQGALNGIQYF	TGTGCTAGCAGCTTACAGACGGCACAGGGGGCGCTCAATGGCATTCAGTACTTC
few	15	.	TRBV28	TRBJ2-7	CASSLGRGPNYEQYF	TGTGCCAGCAGTTTGGGGCGGGGGCCCAACTACGAGCAGTACTTC
many	14	.	TRBV12-3/TRBV12-4	TRBJ1-2	CASSPFPDSYGYTF	TGTGCCAGCAGTCCTTTCCCTGACAGCTATGGCTACACCTTC
.	15	.	TRBV7-9	TRBJ2-1	CASSSPGHGYNEQFF	TGTGCCAGCAGCTCTCCCGGGCACGGATACAATGAGCAGTTCTTC
.	17	.	TRBV3-1	TRBJ2-4	CASSQEVRLLAKNIQYF	TGTGCCAGCAGCCAAGAGGTCAGACTCCTAGCCAAAAACATTCAGTACTTC
few	15	TRBD1	TRBV6-4	TRBJ1-4	CASSATGGLGEKLFF	TGTGCCAGCAGTGCAACAGGGGGCCTAGGCGAAAAACTGTTTTTT
.	16	TRBD2	TRBV7-9	TRBJ2-5	CASSLARLAGVQTQYF	TGTGCCAGCAGCTTAGCGCGGCTAGCGGGAGTTCAGACCCAGTACTTC
few	14	TRBD1	TRBV11-3	TRBJ2-1	CASSSRTGGNEQFF	TGTGCCAGCAGCTCGAGGACAGGGGGGAATGAGCAGTTCTTC
few	15	TRBD2	TRBV2	TRBJ2-1	CANSGGQDSYNEQFF	TGTGCCAATTCGGGGGGGCAGGACTCCTACAATGAGCAGTTCTTC
.	17	TRBD2	TRBV5-1	TRBJ2-5	CASGSGTSGTLGETQYF	TGCGCCAGCGGATCCGGGACTAGCGGGACCCTAGGCGAGACCCAGTACTTC
.	16	TRBD1	TRBV3-1	TRBJ1-6	CASSLYPGQSNSPLHF	TGTGCCAGCAGCCTTTACCCGGGACAGAGCAATTCACCCCTCCACTTT
.	13	.	TRBV12-3/TRBV12-4	TRBJ2-4	CASSSGPGDIQYF	TGTGCCAGCAGTTCGGGCCCGGGGGACATTCAGTACTTC
few	13	TRBD2	TRBV24-1	TRBJ2-5	CATRASGQETQYF	TGTGCCACCCGGGCTAGCGGGCAAGAGACCCAGTACTTC
.	16	TRBD1	TRBV14	TRBJ2-3	CASSQDRRQGGDTQYF	TGTGCCAGCAGCCAAGATCGCAGACAGGGGGGAGATACGCAGTATTTT
few	14	TRBD2	TRBV20-1	TRBJ2-3	CSGTSGGIADTQYF	TGCAGTGGTACTAGCGGGGGTATAGCAGATACGCAGTATTTT
.	20	.	TRBV11-2	TRBJ2-3	CASSLRMGPSILRVTDTQYF	TGTGCCAGCAGCTTAAGAATGGGACCCTCAATATTAAGGGTAACAGATACGCAGTATTTT
few	14	.	TRBV27	TRBJ2-7	CASSLETPYYEQYF	TGTGCCAGCAGTTTAGAGACACCTTATTACGAGCAGTACTTC
.	16	.	TRBV4-1	TRBJ2-1	CASSHVDLVAYNEQFF	TGCGCCAGCAGCCATGTGGATCTAGTAGCCTACAATGAGCAGTTCTTC
.	16	TRBD1	TRBV25-1	TRBJ2-5	CASSDLNRGRQETQYF	TGTGCCAGCAGTGATTTAAACAGGGGGAGGCAAGAGACCCAGTACTTC
.	16	.	TRBV5-1	TRBJ2-5	CASSLDPADGVETQYF	TGCGCCAGCAGCTTGGATCCGGCCGATGGGGTAGAGACCCAGTACTTC
.	12	.	TRBV6-6	TRBJ2-1	CASSTLAREQFF	TGTGCCAGCAGCACCTTGGCCCGTGAGCAGTTCTTC
few	14	TRBD2	TRBV29-1	TRBJ2-7	CSVVISGRIYEQYF	TGCAGCGTTGTTATTAGCGGGAGGATTTACGAGCAGTACTTC
few	16	TRBD1	TRBV7-3	TRBJ1-6	CASSFLNRGSGSPLHF	TGTGCCAGCAGCTTCTTAAACAGGGGATCTGGATCACCCCTCCACTTT
.	16	TRBD2	TRBV4-3	TRBJ2-3	CASSQDPGLGLDTQYF	TGCGCCAGCAGCCAAGATCCGGGACTAGGGTTGGATACGCAGTATTTT
few	17	TRBD1	TRBV5-1	TRBJ2-7	CASSLAAPGGAFDEQYF	TGCGCCAGCAGCTTGGCCGCTCCAGGGGGCGCATTCGACGAGCAGTACTTC
few	15	.	TRBV3-1	TRBJ1-4	CASSQDSGSKNRLFF	TGTGCCAGCAGCCAAGATTCCGGGTCGAAAAACAGGCTGTTTTTT
.	12	TRBD2	TRBV20-1	TRBJ2-4	CRGVAGANIQYF	TGCAGGGGAGTAGCGGGAGCGAACATTCAGTACTTC
.	14	.	TRBV3-1	TRBJ2-3	CASSQVLAIDTQYF	TGTGCCAGCAGCCAAGTTCTAGCGATCGATACGCAGTATTTT
few	14	TRBD1	TRBV24-1	TRBJ2-5	CATAGTGWDETQYF	TGTGCCACCGCCGGGACAGGGTGGGACGAGACCCAGTACTTC
.	13	TRBD2	TRBV20-1	TRBJ2-5	CSAERGLAETQYF	TGCAGTGCCGAAAGAGGACTAGCGGAGACCCAGTACTTC
.	15	.	TRBV9	TRBJ1-2	CASSEGDGVAYGYTF	TGTGCCAGCAGCGAAGGGGACGGGGTTGCGTATGGCTACACCTTC
few	16	.	TRBV6-1	TRBJ2-5	CASRGSGMGAQETQYF	TGTGCCAGCAGGGGGTCAGGGATGGGGGCCCAAGAGACCCAGTACTTC
few	12	.	TRBV7-2	TRBJ2-4	CASSFDSHIQYF	TGTGCCAGCAGCTTCGACAGCCACATTCAGTACTTC
.	14	.	TRBV28	TRBJ2-7	CASSRARRSYEQYF	TGTGCCAGCAGTAGGGCCAGGCGTTCCTACGAGCAGTACTTC
.	15	TRBD2	TRBV27	TRBJ2-3	CASSLRLAGGDTQYF	TGTGCCAGCAGTTTAAGACTAGCGGGAGGGGATACGCAGTATTTT
few	15	.	TRBV9	TRBJ2-6	CASSVYLSGANVLTF	TGTGCCAGCAGCGTATACCTCTCTGGGGCCAACGTCCTGACTTTC
few	15	.	TRBV20-1	TRBJ2-4	CSASDGGMAKNIQYF	TGCAGTGCTAGTGACGGGGGTATGGCCAAAAACATTCAGTACTTC
few	13	.	TRBV29-1	TRBJ1-1	CSALTGPGTEAFF	TGCAGCGCCCTGACAGGTCCCGGCACTGAAGCTTTCTTT
few	13	.	TRBV28	TRBJ2-7	CASSADSLYEQYF	TGTGCCAGCAGTGCGGACAGCCTCTACGAGCAGTACTTC
.	12	.	TRBV6-5	TRBJ2-1	CASRRTGDEQFF	TGTGCCAGCAGGAGGACTGGGGATGAGCAGTTCTTC
.	12	TRBD2	TRBV29-1	TRBJ2-7	CSTVAGADEQYF	TGCAGCACTGTAGCGGGAGCTGACGAGCAGTACTTC
.	12	TRBD2	TRBV29-1	TRBJ2-7	CSVAGGRNEQYF	TGCAGCGTTGCGGGGGGGAGGAACGAGCAGTACTTC